The 8 T cell receptor beta chains presented below share a single source sample, sequenced in a study of T cells in Graves' hyperthyroidism and ophthalmopathy. Amplified TCR beta CDR3 regions derived from RNA transcripts. The study used the HTBI primer set for a first-round RT-PCR of the TCR CDR3. TCRdb re-derived calls from the multiplex PCR reads in MiXCR, one entry per CDR3 protein. This sample has roughly 290,000 distinct CDR3 sequences, with approximately 13% found just once. What was sequenced was blood. All receptors come from a woman in her forties with Graves' hyperthyroidism.

This clonotype came up many times. The chain uses TRBV5-1 and TRBJ2-1; no clear D gene. V was clipped by 0 bases and J by 4 bases, with 11 bases between them. CDR1 is SGHRS, CDR2 YFSETQ, per germline. The CDR3 contains 15 residues. The CDR3 spells CASSLEDLGYNEQFF. The CDR3 DNA reads as TGCGCCAGCAGCTTGGAGGATTTGGGGTACAATGAGCAGTTCTTC. The full variable domain, in which reference TRBV5-1 and TRBJ2-1 provide the parts outside the CDR3, is KAGVTQTPRYLIKTRGQQVTLSCSPISGHRSVSWYQQTPGQGLQFLFEYFSETQRNKGNFPGRFSGRQFSNSRSEMNVSTLELGDSALYLCASSLEDLGYNEQFFGPGTRLTVL.

The V gene is TRBV10-3, the J gene TRBJ1-5; 9 bases are a match to TRBD1. Germline V gene sequence: CDR1 ENHRY, CDR2 SYGVKD. J lost 2 bases, V lost 5 bases, and 4 bases had no gene match. This CDR3 spans 15 amino acids. CDR3 nucleotides: TGTGCCATCAGTTGGACAGGGGAGGGCAATCAGCCCCAGCATTTT. This encodes CAISWTGEGNQPQHF.

There are many counts of this clonotype. The CDR3 reads CASRQRTDKNTEAFF. CDR3 coding DNA: TGTGCCAGCCGACAACGGACAGATAAGAACACTGAAGCTTTCTTT. The chain has TRBV7-6 and TRBJ1-1, with a weak D call TRBD1 (6 bases). Germline CDR1 is SGHVS and CDR2 is FNYEAQ. The length of the CDR3 is 15 residues. With 8 bases removed from V and 1 base from J, the gap between germline ends came to 17 bases.

This clonotype was counted ten times or more. The genes are TRBV18 and TRBJ2-1; 8 bases align to TRBD2. The junction had 5 bases not matched to a gene; V was cut back by 0 bases and J by 10 bases. Germline CDR1 is KGHSH and CDR2 is LQKENI. The CDR3 covers 14 residues. CDR3 sequence (DNA): TGTGCCAGCTCACCACCTGGTGTAGCGGGAGAGCAGTTCTTC. Amino acids: CASSPPGVAGEQFF. The variable domain in full, completed from reference TRBV18 and TRBJ2-1, reads NAGVMQNPRHLVRRRGQEARLRCSPMKGHSHVYWYRQLPEEGLKFMVYLQKENIIDESGMPKERFSAEFPKEGPSILRIQQVVRGDSAAYFCASSPPGVAGEQFFGPGTRLTVL.

This clonotype has at least ten counts. This chain joins TRBV2 and TRBJ1-6; D may be TRBD1 (5 bases). The CDR3 consists of 15 residues. CDR1 and CDR2 from the germline V gene are SNHLY and FYNNEI. V was pared by 6 bases and J by 0 bases, with 9 bases between. The CDR3 nucleotides read TGTGCCAGCAGCCCAGGGAGCTCCTATAATTCACCCCTCCACTTT. Amino acids: CASSPGSSYNSPLHF.

This clonotype was counted at least ten times. The junction shows a germline mismatch at one end, possibly a read error. V and J are TRBV5-1 and TRBJ1-5; the D is unclear. The CDR3 runs to 21 residues. The germline V gene encodes CDR1 SGHRS and CDR2 YFSETQ. CDR3 residues: CASSPRRSETIGRGSNQPQHF. CDR3 sequence (DNA): TGCGCCAGCAGCCCCCGGAGGTCGGAGACAATAGGGCGTGGAAGCAATCAACCCCAGCATTTT.

This clonotype was counted many times. The V gene is TRBV5-6, the J gene TRBJ1-2; D is unclear. Germline lookup yields CDR1 SGHDT and CDR2 YYEEEE. Trimming removed 2 bases at V and 4 bases at J, with 12 bases between. This CDR3 comprises 14 residues. DNA for the CDR3: TGTGCCAGCAGCTTCGCCGACACGTTCTATGGCTACACCTTC. This gives the protein CASSFADTFYGYTF.

This clonotype was picked up many times. V gene TRBV5-4 combines with J gene TRBJ2-3; maybe TRBD1 (6 bases). V was pared by 4 bases and J by 7 bases, with 10 bases between. The CDR3 spans 12 residues. Germline V gene data show CDR1 as SGHNT and CDR2 as YYREEE (reference sequence). The chain's CDR3 is CASSRQGNTQYF. The CDR3 DNA is TGTGCCAGCAGCCGCCAGGGGAATACGCAGTATTTT. Filled out from reference TRBV5-4 and TRBJ2-3, the complete variable domain reads ETGVTQSPTHLIKTRGQQVTLRCSSQSGHNTVSWYQQALGQGPQFIFQYYREEENGRGNFPPRFSGLQFPNYSSELNVNALELDDSALYLCASSRQGNTQYFGPGTRLTVL.